These 11 T cell receptor beta chains originate from one sample sequenced in a study of shared clonotypes between healthy human individuals. Measured with immunoSEQ multiplex PCR; TCRdb has only the in-frame clones, and not every one. The profile shows fewer than 600,000 clones, 70% to 80% of them singletons. The sample taken for sequencing was PBMCs. These receptors were taken from a middle-aged woman in good health. Some clones in this sample may be carry-over from other donors' samples.

The chain has TRBV6-5 and TRBJ1-5, with D maybe TRBD1 (5 bases). This CDR3 has 15 residues. V lost 6 bases to trimming and J lost 7 bases, with 19 bases between them. The germline CDR1 and CDR2 sequences are MNHEY and SVGAGI. The CDR3 reads CASSDTWGGGQPQHF. DNA of the CDR3: TGTGCCAGCAGCGATACATGGGGGGGTGGACAGCCCCAGCATTTT.

The chain combines TRBV29-1 with TRBJ2-5; D is ambiguous. V was clipped by 6 bases and J by 5 bases, with 10 bases between them. Germline CDR1 is SQVTM and CDR2 is ANQGSEA. There are 11 residues in the CDR3. CDR3 sequence: CSVTNAETQYF. The CDR3, as DNA: TGCAGCGTCACGAACGCGGAGACCCAGTACTTC.

About this clone: This likely stems from a read error, as it lies one base from a far larger clone. The genes are TRBV29-1 and TRBJ2-2, with a possible D match to TRBD2 (6 bases). Germline V gene sequence: CDR1 SQVTM, CDR2 ANQGSEA. The CDR3 loop spans 14 amino acids. This chain's CDR3 is CSGYTGANTEELFF. CDR3 nucleotide sequence: TGCAGCGGATATACGGGAGCGAACACCGAGGAGCTGTTTTTT.

This chain connects TRBV28 to TRBJ2-7, with a tentative D call TRBD2 (5 bases). The CDR3 contains 13 residues. V lost 3 bases and J lost 7, with 13 bases in between. Germline lookup yields CDR1 MDHEN and CDR2 SYDVKM. The CDR3 loop is CASSLNGPGEQYF. In DNA, the CDR3 is TGTGCCAGCAGTTTGAACGGTCCGGGGGAGCAGTACTTC. Supplemented by reference TRBV28 and TRBJ2-7, the full variable domain reads DVKVTQSSRYLVKRTGEKVFLECVQDMDHENMFWYRQDPGLGLRLIYFSYDVKMKEKGDIPEGYSVSREKKERFSLILESASTNQTSMYLCASSLNGPGEQYFGPGTRLTVT.

The rearrangement links TRBV2 to TRBJ2-3; no definite D call. The length of the CDR3 is 12 residues. Between the trimmed V and J ends, which lost 9 bases and 5 bases, there was a span of 12 bases. Germline V gene sequence: CDR1 SNHLY, CDR2 FYNNEI. CDR3 loop: CASLFYGDTQYF. The CDR3 DNA is TGTGCCAGTCTATTCTATGGAGATACGCAGTATTTT.

Only one count was recorded for this clone. This rearrangement joins TRBV18 to TRBJ1-1; D is possibly TRBD1 (6 bases). Germline V gives CDR1 KGHSH, CDR2 LQKENI. This CDR3 region has 17 residues. Trimming stripped 4 bases from V and 3 bases from J, with 21 bases between. Written as DNA, the CDR3 is TGTGCCAGCTCACTAACCAGAAGGGGAAAGGGGGACACTGAAGCTTTCTTT. Its protein product is CASSLTRRGKGDTEAFF.

With respect to this clone: One end of the junction is discordant with germline, which a read error may explain. The sample contains more than one DNA sequence encoding this CDR3. This chain joins TRBV18 and TRBJ2-7, with TRBD2 matching over 7 bases. Germline assignment: CDR1 KGHSH and CDR2 LQKENI. CDR3 length: 12 amino acids. The DNA of the CDR3 is TGTGCCAGCTCGCCACGGGGAGGGGAGCAGTACTTC. Translated, it gives CASSPRGGEQYF.

Turning to this clone: With a much larger clone just one base away, this may be a read error. The chain uses TRBV7-8 and TRBJ2-1, with 9 positions matching TRBD2. J gave up 6 bases and V 5 bases, and 11 bases lay outside the gene matches. The germline CDR1 and CDR2 sequences are SGHVS and FQNEAQ. The CDR3 contains 16 residues. CDR3 sequence reads: CASSTTGASGVNEQFF. Written as DNA, the CDR3 is TGTGCCAGCAGCACAACCGGGGCTAGCGGGGTCAATGAGCAGTTCTTC.

The chain uses TRBV4-3 and TRBJ2-3, with a weak D call TRBD2 (7 bases). This CDR3 contains 15 residues. Germline V gives CDR1 LGHNA, CDR2 YSLEER. V was cut by 4 bases and J by 2 bases, with 13 bases left in between. The DNA for the CDR3 is TGCGCCAGCAGCCTGAACGGGGGGCCCACAGATACGCAGTATTTT. Its translation is CASSLNGGPTDTQYF.

This chain connects TRBV28 to TRBJ2-3; a weak D match, TRBD2 (5 bases). Trimming took 6 bases from V and 6 from J, leaving 19 bases between them. Germline V lookup: CDR1 MDHEN, CDR2 SYDVKM. The CDR3 covers 15 residues. The CDR3 here is CASSAAGLGVDTQYF. The DNA of the CDR3 is TGTGCCAGCAGCGCGGCCGGACTTGGTGTGGATACGCAGTATTTT.

With regard to this clone: This probably arose from a read error, given a far larger clone one base away. The same CDR3 arises from other DNA sequences in this sample as well. V and J are TRBV28 and TRBJ2-7, with unresolved D. The germline gives CDR1 MDHEN, CDR2 SYDVKM. The CDR3 is made up of 13 amino acids. The CDR3 region has the DNA TGTGCCAGCAGTTACCCCAATTCCTACGAGCAATACTTC. Translating it yields CASSYPNSYEQYF.